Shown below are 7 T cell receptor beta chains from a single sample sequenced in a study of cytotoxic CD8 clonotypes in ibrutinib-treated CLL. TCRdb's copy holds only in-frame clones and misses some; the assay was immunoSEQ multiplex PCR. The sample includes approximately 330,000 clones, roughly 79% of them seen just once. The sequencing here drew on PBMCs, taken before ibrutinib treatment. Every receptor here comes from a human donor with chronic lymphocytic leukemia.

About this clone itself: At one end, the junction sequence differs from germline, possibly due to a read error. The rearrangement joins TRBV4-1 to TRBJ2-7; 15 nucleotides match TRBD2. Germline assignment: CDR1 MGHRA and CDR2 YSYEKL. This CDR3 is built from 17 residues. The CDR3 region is CASSQDHGTSGRYGQYF. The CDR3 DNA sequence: TGCGCCAGCAGCCAAGATCATGGGACTAGCGGGAGGTACGGGCAGTACTTC.

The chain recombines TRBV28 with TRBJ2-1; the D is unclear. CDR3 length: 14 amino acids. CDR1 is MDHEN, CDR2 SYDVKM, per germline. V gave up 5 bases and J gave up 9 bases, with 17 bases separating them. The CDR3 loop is CASSIDLKRTEQFF. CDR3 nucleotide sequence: TGTGCCAGCAGTATCGATCTAAAGCGTACTGAGCAGTTCTTC.

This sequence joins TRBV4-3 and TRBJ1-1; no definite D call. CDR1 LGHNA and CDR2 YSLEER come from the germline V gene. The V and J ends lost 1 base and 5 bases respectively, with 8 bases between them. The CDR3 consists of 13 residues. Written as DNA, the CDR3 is TGCGCCAGCAGCCAAGCAGGAAAGACTGAAGCTTTCTTT. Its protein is CASSQAGKTEAFF.

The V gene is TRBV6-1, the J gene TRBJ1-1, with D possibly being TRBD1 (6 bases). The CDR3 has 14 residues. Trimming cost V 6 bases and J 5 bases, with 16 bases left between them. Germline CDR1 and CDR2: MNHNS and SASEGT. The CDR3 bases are TGTGCCAGCAGCCCCCTGGGGGCGCGAACTGAAGCTTTCTTT. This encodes CASSPLGARTEAFF.

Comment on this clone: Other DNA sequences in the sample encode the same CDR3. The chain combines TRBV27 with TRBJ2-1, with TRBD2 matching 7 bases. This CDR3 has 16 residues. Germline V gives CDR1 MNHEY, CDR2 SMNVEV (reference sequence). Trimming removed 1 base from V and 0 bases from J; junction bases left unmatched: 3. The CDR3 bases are TGTGCCAGCAGTTTATTGGGCGGGAGCTCCTACAATGAGCAGTTCTTC. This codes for CASSLLGGSSYNEQFF.

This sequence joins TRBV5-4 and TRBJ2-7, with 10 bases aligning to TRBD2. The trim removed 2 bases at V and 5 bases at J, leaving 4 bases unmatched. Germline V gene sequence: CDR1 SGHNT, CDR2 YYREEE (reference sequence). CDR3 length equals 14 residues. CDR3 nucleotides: TGTGCCAGCAGCTTAAGGCTAGCGGGAGACGAGCAGTACTTC. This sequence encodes CASSLRLAGDEQYF. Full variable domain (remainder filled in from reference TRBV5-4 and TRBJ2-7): ETGVTQSPTHLIKTRGQQVTLRCSSQSGHNTVSWYQQALGQGPQFIFQYYREEENGRGNFPPRFSGLQFPNYSSELNVNALELDDSALYLCASSLRLAGDEQYFGPGTRLTVT.

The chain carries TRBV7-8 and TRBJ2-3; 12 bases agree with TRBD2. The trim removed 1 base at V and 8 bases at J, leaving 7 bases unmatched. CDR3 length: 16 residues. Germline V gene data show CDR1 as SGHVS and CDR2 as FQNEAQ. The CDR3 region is CASSLGLAGGGGTQYF. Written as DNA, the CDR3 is TGTGCCAGCAGCTTAGGGCTAGCGGGAGGGGGGGGTACGCAGTATTTT.